Following are 29 T cell receptor beta chains from one sample sequenced in a study of T cell responses to AZD1222 COVID-19 vaccine. TCRdb's table, derived via immunoSEQ multiplex PCR, lists solely in-frame clones and lacks some. In the table there are 200,000 to 300,000 clones, just over 90% of which are singletons. Sample: peripheral blood, taken on day 0 of AZD1222 vaccination. Receptor source: an adult in good health.

The J gene is TRBJ1-4, the V gene TRBV7-9, with D possibly matching TRBD1 (5 bases). The germline CDR1 and CDR2 sequences are SEHNR and FQNEAQ (reference sequence). V shed 8 bases and J shed 8 bases, with 12 bases lying between them. This CDR3 has 12 residues. The CDR3 protein is CASGSGGEKLFF. CDR3 nucleotides: TGTGCCAGCGGATCCGGGGGAGAAAAACTGTTTTTT.

The rearrangement uses TRBV12-3 or TRBV12-4 and TRBJ2-7, with D possibly called TRBD1 or TRBD2 (7 bases each). The V end lost 7 bases, the J end lost 9 bases, and 16 bases lay between the germline ends. The CDR3 runs 12 residues. The DNA for the CDR3 is TGTGCCAGCATCGACCAGGGGGGGTGGCAGTACTTC. Protein product: CASIDQGGWQYF.

V usage is TRBV7-3 and J usage is TRBJ2-3; D uncertain. CDR1 SGHTA and CDR2 FQGTGA come from the germline V gene. Trimming took off 2 bases at V and 2 bases at J, with 11 bases between the two ends. The CDR3 is made up of 15 amino acids. The CDR3 DNA follows: TGTGCCAGCAGCTTACGTTTGGGCAACACAGATACGCAGTATTTT. Amino acids: CASSLRLGNTDTQYF.

The genes are TRBV24-1 and TRBJ2-5, with D perhaps being TRBD1 or TRBD2 (5 bases each). The V gene's germline CDR1 is KGHDR and CDR2 SFDVKD. The V end was cut by 12 bases, the J end by 5 bases, with 15 bases between. The CDR3 sequence is 12 residues long. CDR3 bases: TGTGCCCTCTCGAGGGGCTGGGAGACCCAGTACTTC. It encodes CALSRGWETQYF.

This chain joins TRBV28 and TRBJ2-5; D is unclear. V was shortened by 4 bases and J by 7 bases, with 10 bases between the two germline ends. From germline, CDR1 is MDHEN and CDR2 SYDVKM. CDR3 length: 12 amino acids. The CDR3 nucleotides are TGTGCCAGCAGTTCGACGTTGCGGACCCAGTACTTC. This gives the protein CASSSTLRTQYF.

This clone was observed once. The CDR3, as DNA: TGTGCCTTCGGACAGGGCTACGAGCAGTACTTC. Protein: CAFGQGYEQYF. The chain is built from TRBV15 and TRBJ2-7; 8 bases agree with TRBD1. CDR3 size: 11 residues. Germline V gives CDR1 LNHNV, CDR2 YYDKDF (reference sequence). The V gene end was trimmed by 11 bases and the J gene end by 3 bases; junction bases not matched to a gene: 3.

The chain links TRBV6-5 to TRBJ1-2; 10 positions match TRBD1. CDR1 MNHEY and CDR2 SVGAGI come from the germline V gene. J lost 7 bases, V lost 2 bases, and 4 bases had no gene match. The CDR3 has 14 amino acids. The CDR3 loop is CASSYDRGLFGYTF. CDR3 bases: TGTGCCAGCAGTTACGACAGGGGGCTCTTTGGCTACACCTTC.

This chain uses TRBV4-1 with TRBJ2-7; TRBD2 agrees at 10 bases. The CDR3 spans 15 residues. Trimming removed 4 bases from V and 2 bases from J; junction bases left unmatched: 5. Germline V gene sequence: CDR1 MGHRA, CDR2 YSYEKL. CDR3 in amino acids: CASSPLAGETYEQYF. The CDR3 DNA sequence: TGCGCCAGCAGCCCCCTAGCGGGGGAGACCTACGAGCAGTACTTC.

The chain couples TRBV11-2 to TRBJ2-2; 10 nucleotides agree with TRBD1. With 5 bases clipped from V and 1 base from J, the junction kept 7 bases outside the gene matches. Germline V gene lookup returns CDR1 SGHAT and CDR2 FQNNGV. This CDR3 is 17 amino acids long. The CDR3 loop is CASSLWGTGVNTGELFF. The CDR3 coding sequence is TGTGCCAGCAGCCTCTGGGGGACAGGGGTGAACACCGGGGAGCTGTTTTTT.

CDR3 sequence: CASSTGREVVQPQHF. In nucleotides, the CDR3 is TGTGCCAGCAGCACCGGACGGGAGGTCGTTCAGCCCCAGCATTTT. The chain recombines TRBV7-8 with TRBJ1-5; D call uncertain. The V end lost 5 bases, the J end lost 6 bases, and 17 bases lay between the germline ends. Germline assignment: CDR1 SGHVS and CDR2 FQNEAQ. This CDR3 region has 15 residues.

CDR3 loop: CASSFPTGGGDEQFF. CDR3 DNA: TGTGCCAGCAGCTTCCCTACAGGGGGAGGAGATGAGCAGTTCTTC. The chain joins TRBV5-4 to TRBJ2-1; 8 bases map to TRBD1. Germline assignment: CDR1 SGHNT and CDR2 YYREEE (reference sequence). The CDR3 spans 15 residues. V was pared by 2 bases and J by 8 bases, with 9 bases of the junction left unmatched.

The chain joins TRBV28 to TRBJ1-3; D unclear. The CDR3 covers 15 residues. CDR1 is MDHEN and CDR2 is SYDVKM in the germline V gene. The V gene lost 2 bases and the J gene lost 0 bases, with 8 bases spanning the gap. As DNA, the CDR3 is TGTGCCAGCAGTTTACCAGTGTCCTCTGGAAACACCATATATTTT. Translating it yields CASSLPVSSGNTIYF.

This rearrangement joins TRBV19 to TRBJ1-5; TRBD1 might be the D (5 bases). V was pared by 6 bases and J by 4 bases, with 13 bases between. Per germline, CDR1 LNHDA and CDR2 SQIVND (reference sequence). The length of the CDR3 is 14 residues. The CDR3 sequence is CASSFGTENQPQHF. The CDR3, as DNA: TGTGCCAGTAGCTTTGGGACGGAAAATCAGCCCCAGCATTTT.

This chain connects TRBV24-1 to TRBJ2-3, with D tentatively TRBD2 (6 bases). Trimming removed 1 base from V and 4 bases from J, with 23 bases in between. Germline CDR1 is KGHDR and CDR2 is SFDVKD. This CDR3 spans 19 amino acids. CDR3 sequence reads: CATSDFPGRRESPSDTQYF. In nucleotides, the CDR3 is TGTGCCACCAGTGATTTCCCGGGACGTCGGGAGAGTCCCTCAGATACGCAGTATTTT.

J is TRBJ1-4 and V is TRBV16; D is undetermined. V dropped 1 base and J dropped 8 bases, with 5 bases sitting between them. This CDR3 contains 12 residues. In germline, CDR1 is KGHSY, CDR2 FQNENV. CDR3 loop: CASSQLQEKLFF. The CDR3 region has the DNA TGTGCCAGCAGCCAATTACAAGAAAAACTGTTTTTT.

To note about this clone: This CDR3 is also generated by other DNA sequences in the sample. The chain carries TRBV9 and TRBJ1-1, with D perhaps matching TRBD1 (5 bases). The CDR3 extends over 15 amino acids. Germline values: CDR1 SGDLS, CDR2 YYNGEE. Deletions cut 0 bases from V and 1 base from J, with 10 bases between. The CDR3 loop is CASSVGTGANTEAFF. DNA for the CDR3: TGTGCCAGCAGCGTAGGAACAGGAGCGAACACTGAAGCTTTCTTT.

The chain joins TRBV28 to TRBJ1-1; D possibly corresponds to TRBD1 (5 bases). Trimming cost V 7 bases and J 6 bases, with 18 bases left between them. CDR1 and CDR2 (germline): MDHEN, SYDVKM. The CDR3 has 14 residues. Here the CDR3 reads CASTQPHTGPEAFF. The CDR3 DNA follows: TGTGCCAGCACCCAACCCCACACAGGCCCTGAAGCTTTCTTT.

This clone has more than one count but fewer than ten. The chain carries TRBV2 and TRBJ1-5, with no clear D. This CDR3 is 15 amino acids long. V was cut by 4 bases and J by 0 bases, with 10 bases left in between. CDR1 and CDR2 (germline): SNHLY, FYNNEI. The CDR3 DNA is TGTGCCAGCAGTGCTACACCGGATAGCAATCAGCCCCAGCATTTT. As protein: CASSATPDSNQPQHF.

The chain couples TRBV19 to TRBJ1-5; 9 bases line up with TRBD1. Germline trimming cut 6 bases from V and 2 bases from J; bases unmatched to any gene: 8. This CDR3 is built from 16 residues. Germline loops: CDR1 LNHDA, CDR2 SQIVND (reference sequence). CDR3 loop: CASRRTGAMGNQPQHF. DNA for the CDR3: TGTGCCAGTAGGAGGACAGGGGCCATGGGCAATCAGCCCCAGCATTTT. Based on the CDR3 plus reference TRBV19 and TRBJ1-5, the full variable domain is DGGITQSPKYLFRKEGQNVTLSCEQNLNHDAMYWYRQDPGQGLRLIYYSQIVNDFQKGDIAEGYSVSREKKESFPLTVTSAQKNPTAFYLCASRRTGAMGNQPQHFGDGTRLSIL.

The V gene is TRBV5-1, the J gene TRBJ2-7, with D possibly matching TRBD2 (5 bases). CDR3 length equals 14 residues. Per germline, CDR1 SGHRS and CDR2 YFSETQ. The V gene lost 1 base and the J gene lost 0 bases, with 8 bases spanning the gap. The CDR3 sequence: CASSLPGSSYEQYF. CDR3 bases: TGCGCCAGCAGCTTGCCGGGGAGCTCCTACGAGCAGTACTTC.

This sequence joins TRBV28 and TRBJ1-1; unclear D gene. The CDR3 length is 13 residues. Germline V gene sequence: CDR1 MDHEN, CDR2 SYDVKM. V was cut by 3 bases and J by 1 base, with 6 bases left in between. Here the CDR3 DNA reads TGTGCCAGCAGTTTTTACAGGAACACTGAAGCTTTCTTT. This encodes CASSFYRNTEAFF.

J is TRBJ1-1 and V is TRBV18; weak D call: TRBD1 (5 bases). This CDR3 spans 16 amino acids. Germline CDR1 is KGHSH and CDR2 is LQKENI. Trimming stripped 1 base from V and 7 bases from J, with 19 bases between. In DNA form, the CDR3 reads TGTGCCAGCTCACCACGGCGGGACTCCCTTGTGAGTGAAGCTTTCTTT. It specifies CASSPRRDSLVSEAFF. Together with reference TRBV18 and TRBJ1-1, the CDR3 gives the full variable domain: NAGVMQNPRHLVRRRGQEARLRCSPMKGHSHVYWYRQLPEEGLKFMVYLQKENIIDESGMPKERFSAEFPKEGPSILRIQQVVRGDSAAYFCASSPRRDSLVSEAFFGQGTRLTVV.

J is TRBJ2-4 and V is TRBV6-5; possibly TRBD1 or TRBD2 for D (5 bases each). CDR1 and CDR2 (germline): MNHEY, SVGAGI. V dropped 6 bases and J dropped 7 bases, with 16 bases sitting between them. The CDR3 is 14 amino acids. Written as DNA, the CDR3 is TGTGCCAGCAGAAGTGAGGGGCGCGGGAACATTCAGTACTTC. It specifies CASRSEGRGNIQYF.

As DNA, the CDR3 is TGTGCCAGCAGGACGAACACTGAAGCTTTCTTT. Protein product: CASRTNTEAFF. The V and J genes are TRBV2 and TRBJ1-1; D is ambiguous. Germline assignment: CDR1 SNHLY and CDR2 FYNNEI. The CDR3 extends over 11 amino acids. The V end was cut by 6 bases, the J end by 1 base, with 3 bases between.

The chain carries TRBV5-6 and TRBJ1-5; weak D call: TRBD1 (5 bases). Trimming took 4 bases from V and 3 from J, leaving 14 bases between them. This CDR3 contains 15 residues. Germline V gene sequence: CDR1 SGHDT, CDR2 YYEEEE. In DNA, the CDR3 is TGTGCCAGCAGCCCCGGGGGGTTTTCCAATCAGCCCCAGCATTTT. Amino acid sequence: CASSPGGFSNQPQHF.

The chain links TRBV3-1 (or the pseudogene TRBV3-2) to TRBJ1-1; D ambiguous. CDR1 LGHDT and CDR2 YNNKEL come from the germline V gene (reference sequence). Trimming took 2 bases from V and 5 from J, leaving 9 bases between them. This CDR3 spans 13 amino acids. The CDR3 loop reads CASSQRAQTEAFF. CDR3 bases: TGTGCCAGCAGCCAAAGGGCGCAAACTGAAGCTTTCTTT.

V gene TRBV19 combines with J gene TRBJ1-5; D is perhaps TRBD1 (5 bases). Trimming removed 2 bases from V and 5 bases from J, with 10 bases in between. Germline V gene data show CDR1 as LNHDA and CDR2 as SQIVND (reference sequence). This CDR3 contains 14 residues. The CDR3: CASSIWDGYQPQHF. CDR3 coding DNA: TGTGCCAGTAGTATATGGGACGGTTATCAGCCCCAGCATTTT.

This sequence joins TRBV3-1 (or the pseudogene TRBV3-2) and TRBJ2-1; possible D gene TRBD1, 6 bases. From germline, CDR1 is LGHDT and CDR2 YNNKEL (reference sequence). The CDR3 spans 15 residues. V gave up 0 bases and J gave up 6 bases, with 12 bases separating them. For the CDR3, the DNA is TGTGCCAGCAGCCAAGAGTCCAGGGGACGCAATGAGCAGTTCTTC. Protein sequence: CASSQESRGRNEQFF.

The V and J genes are TRBV29-1 and TRBJ1-1; TRBD1 aligns across 10 bases. CDR3 length equals 14 residues. J was trimmed by 2 bases and V by 6 bases; bases with no gene match: 6. The germline V gene has CDR1 SQVTM and CDR2 ANQGSEA. Here the CDR3 reads CSVTRDRGNTEAFF. CDR3 bases: TGCAGCGTCACCCGGGACAGGGGAAACACTGAAGCTTTCTTT.